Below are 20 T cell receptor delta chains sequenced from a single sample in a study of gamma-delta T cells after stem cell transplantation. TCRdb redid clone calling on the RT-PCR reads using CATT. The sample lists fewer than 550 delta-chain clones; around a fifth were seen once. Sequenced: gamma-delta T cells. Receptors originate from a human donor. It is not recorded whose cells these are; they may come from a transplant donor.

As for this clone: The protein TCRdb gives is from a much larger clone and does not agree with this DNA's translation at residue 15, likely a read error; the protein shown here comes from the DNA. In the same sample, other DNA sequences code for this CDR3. In DNA form, the CDR3 reads TGTGCTCTTGGGGAACTTAGCCCCCTTCCCCCACCAAGGGTACCGGGGGACACCGATAAACTCATCTTT. Encoded protein: CALGELSPLPPPRVPGDTDKLIF. The genes are TRDV1 and TRDJ1; perhaps TRDD2 as D (6 bases). The CDR3 spans 23 residues. V lost 0 bases and J 0 bases, leaving 32 bases between the germline ends. CDR1 is TSWWSYY and CDR2 is QGS in the germline V gene.

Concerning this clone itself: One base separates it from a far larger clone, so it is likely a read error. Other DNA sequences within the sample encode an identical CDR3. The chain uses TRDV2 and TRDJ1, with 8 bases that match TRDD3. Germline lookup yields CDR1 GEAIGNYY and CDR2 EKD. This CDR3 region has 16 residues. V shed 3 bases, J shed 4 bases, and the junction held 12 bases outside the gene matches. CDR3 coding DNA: TGTGCCTGTGACCTACTGGGGGCCATCCTACACGATAAACTCATCTTT. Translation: CACDLLGAILHDKLIF.

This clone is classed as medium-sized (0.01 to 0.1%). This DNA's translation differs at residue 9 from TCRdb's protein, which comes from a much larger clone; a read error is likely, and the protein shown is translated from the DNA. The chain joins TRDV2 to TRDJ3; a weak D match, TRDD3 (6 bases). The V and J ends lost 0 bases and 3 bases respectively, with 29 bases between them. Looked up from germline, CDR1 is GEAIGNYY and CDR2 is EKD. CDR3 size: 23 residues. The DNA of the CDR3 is TGTGCCTGTGACACCGTTAATCGTGCTGGGGAAGACAGGAGTGGCTGGGACACCCGACAGATGTTTTTC. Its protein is CACDTVNRAGEDRSGWDTRQMFF.

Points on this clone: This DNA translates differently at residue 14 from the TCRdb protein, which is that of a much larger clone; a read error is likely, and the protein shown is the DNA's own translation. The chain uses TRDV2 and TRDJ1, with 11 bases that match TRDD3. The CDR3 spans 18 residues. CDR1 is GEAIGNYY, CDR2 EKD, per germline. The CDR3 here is CACERLGDRNQNTGKLIF. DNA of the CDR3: TGTGCCTGTGAGCGACTGGGGGATAGGAACCAAAACACCGGTAAACTCATCTTT.

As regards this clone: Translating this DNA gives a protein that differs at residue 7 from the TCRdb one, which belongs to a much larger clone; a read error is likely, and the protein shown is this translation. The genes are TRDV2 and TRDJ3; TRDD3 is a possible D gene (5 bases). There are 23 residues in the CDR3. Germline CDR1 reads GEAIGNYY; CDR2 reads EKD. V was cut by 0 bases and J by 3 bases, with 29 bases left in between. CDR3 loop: CACDTVYRVGEDRSGWDTRQMFF. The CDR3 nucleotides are TGTGCCTGTGACACCGTTTATCGTGTTGGGGAAGACAGGAGTGGCTGGGACACCCGACAGATGTTTTTC.

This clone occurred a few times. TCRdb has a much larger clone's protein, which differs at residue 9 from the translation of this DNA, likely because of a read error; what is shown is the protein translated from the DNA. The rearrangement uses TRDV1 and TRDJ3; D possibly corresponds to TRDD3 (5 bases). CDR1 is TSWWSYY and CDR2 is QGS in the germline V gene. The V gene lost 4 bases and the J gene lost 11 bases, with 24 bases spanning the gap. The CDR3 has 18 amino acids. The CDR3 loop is CALGARIGGTPHPRQMFF. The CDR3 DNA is TGTGCTCTTGGGGCCCGTATAGGGGGTACGCCGCATCCCCGACAGATGTTTTTC.

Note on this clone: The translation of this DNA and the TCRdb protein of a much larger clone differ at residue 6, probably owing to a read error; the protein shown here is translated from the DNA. The CDR3 DNA reads as TGTGCCTGTGACACCATACTCAAAGCACTGGGGGATACGACGTTCATCGATAAACTCATCTTT. It encodes CACDTILKALGDTTFIDKLIF. The V gene is TRDV2, the J gene TRDJ1; 13 nucleotides align to TRDD3. The CDR3 is 21 residues long. Germline CDR1 and CDR2: GEAIGNYY and EKD. The ends lost 0 bases at V and 4 bases at J; junction bases unmatched: 19.

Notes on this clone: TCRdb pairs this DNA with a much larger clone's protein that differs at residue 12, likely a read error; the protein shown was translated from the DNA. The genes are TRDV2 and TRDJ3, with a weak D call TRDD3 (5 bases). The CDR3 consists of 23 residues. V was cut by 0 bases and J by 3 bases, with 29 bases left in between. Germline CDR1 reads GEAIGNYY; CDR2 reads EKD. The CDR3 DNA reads TGTGCCTGTGACACCGTTAATCGTGTTGGGGAAGAAAGGAGTGGCTGGGACACCCGACAGATGTTTTTC. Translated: CACDTVNRVGEERSGWDTRQMFF.

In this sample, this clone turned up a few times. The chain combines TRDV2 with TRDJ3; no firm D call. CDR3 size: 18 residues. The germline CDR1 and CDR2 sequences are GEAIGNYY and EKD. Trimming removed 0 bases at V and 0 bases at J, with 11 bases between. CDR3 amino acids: CACDTVGESSWDTRQMFF. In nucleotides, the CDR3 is TGTGCCTGTGACACCGTGGGAGAGAGCTCCTGGGACACCCGACAGATGTTTTTC.

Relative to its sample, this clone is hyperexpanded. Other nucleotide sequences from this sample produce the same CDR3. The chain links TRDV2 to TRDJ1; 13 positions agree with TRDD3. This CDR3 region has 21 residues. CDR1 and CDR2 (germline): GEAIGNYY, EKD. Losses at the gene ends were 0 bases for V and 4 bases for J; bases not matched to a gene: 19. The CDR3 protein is CACDTVLKALGDTTFIDKLIF. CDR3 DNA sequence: TGTGCCTGTGACACCGTACTCAAAGCACTGGGGGATACGACGTTCATCGATAAACTCATCTTT.

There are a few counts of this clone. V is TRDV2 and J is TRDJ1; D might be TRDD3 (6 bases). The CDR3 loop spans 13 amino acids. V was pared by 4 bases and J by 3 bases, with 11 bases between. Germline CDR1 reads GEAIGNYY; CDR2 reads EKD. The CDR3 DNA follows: TGTGCCTGTGATGGACTGGGTTCCGATAAACTCATCTTT. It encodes CACDGLGSDKLIF.

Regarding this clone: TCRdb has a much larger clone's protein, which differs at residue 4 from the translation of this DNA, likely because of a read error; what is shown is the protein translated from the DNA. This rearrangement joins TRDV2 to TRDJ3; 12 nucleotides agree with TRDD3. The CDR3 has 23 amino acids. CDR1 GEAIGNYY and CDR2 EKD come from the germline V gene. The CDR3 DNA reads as TGTGCCTGTGGCACCGCCTCGTACTGGGGGATACCACCTAGCTCCTGGGACACCCGACAGATGTTTTTC. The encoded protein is CACGTASYWGIPPSSWDTRQMFF.

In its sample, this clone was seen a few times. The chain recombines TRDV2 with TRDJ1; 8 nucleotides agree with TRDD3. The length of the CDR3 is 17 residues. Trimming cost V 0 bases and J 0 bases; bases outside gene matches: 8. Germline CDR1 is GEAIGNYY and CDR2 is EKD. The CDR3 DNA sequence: TGTGCCTGTGACACCGTGGGGGATCACCAGTACACCGATAAACTCATCTTT. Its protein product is CACDTVGDHQYTDKLIF.

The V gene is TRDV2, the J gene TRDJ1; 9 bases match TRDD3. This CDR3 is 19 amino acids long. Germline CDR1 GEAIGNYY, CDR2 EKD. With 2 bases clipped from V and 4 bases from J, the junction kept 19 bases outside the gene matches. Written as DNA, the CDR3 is TGTGCCTGTGACAGGCTTCCGAGCACCAGCGGGGGATACCACGATAAACTCATCTTT. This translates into CACDRLPSTSGGYHDKLIF.

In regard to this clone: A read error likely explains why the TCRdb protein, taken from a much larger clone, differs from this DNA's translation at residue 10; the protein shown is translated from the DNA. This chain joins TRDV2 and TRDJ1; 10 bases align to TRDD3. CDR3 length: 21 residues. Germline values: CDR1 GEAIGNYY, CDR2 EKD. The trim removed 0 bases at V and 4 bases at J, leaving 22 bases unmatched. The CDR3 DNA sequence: TGTGCCTGTGACACCGTACTCAAAGCACCGGGGGATACGACGTTCATCGATAAACTCATCTTT. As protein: CACDTVLKAPGDTTFIDKLIF.

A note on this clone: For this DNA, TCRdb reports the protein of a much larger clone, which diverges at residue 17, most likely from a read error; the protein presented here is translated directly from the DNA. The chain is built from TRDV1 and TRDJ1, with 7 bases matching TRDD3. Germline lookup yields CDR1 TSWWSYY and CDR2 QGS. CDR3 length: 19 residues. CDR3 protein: CALGEPASNWGPYTDKPIF. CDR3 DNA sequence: TGTGCTCTTGGGGAACCAGCTTCGAACTGGGGACCGTACACCGATAAACCCATCTTT.

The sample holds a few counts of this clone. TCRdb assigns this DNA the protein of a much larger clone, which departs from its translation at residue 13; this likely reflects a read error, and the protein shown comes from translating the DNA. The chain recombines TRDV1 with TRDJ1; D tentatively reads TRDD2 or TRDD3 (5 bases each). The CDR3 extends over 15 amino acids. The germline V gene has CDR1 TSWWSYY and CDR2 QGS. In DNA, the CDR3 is TGTGCTCCCCTACGGCGGGGGGTAAGGTCCGATAAACCCATCTTT. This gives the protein CAPLRRGVRSDKPIF.

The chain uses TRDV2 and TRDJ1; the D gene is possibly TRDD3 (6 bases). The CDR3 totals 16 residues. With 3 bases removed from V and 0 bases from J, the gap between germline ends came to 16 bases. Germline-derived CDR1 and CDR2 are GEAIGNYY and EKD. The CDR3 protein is CACDALSGDDTDKLIF. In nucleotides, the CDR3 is TGTGCCTGTGACGCCTTATCTGGGGACGACACCGATAAACTCATCTTT.

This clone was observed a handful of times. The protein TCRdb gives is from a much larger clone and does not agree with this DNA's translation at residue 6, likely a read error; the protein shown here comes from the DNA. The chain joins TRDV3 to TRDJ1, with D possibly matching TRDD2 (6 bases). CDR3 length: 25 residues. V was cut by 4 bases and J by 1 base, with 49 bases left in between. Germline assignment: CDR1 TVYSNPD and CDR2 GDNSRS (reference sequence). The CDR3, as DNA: TGTGCCTCTCCTTCCGCAGTGGAGGGTACCCCACCCCATAAAACAGTACTTTATATCACCGATAAACTCATCTTT. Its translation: CASPSAVEGTPPHKTVLYITDKLIF. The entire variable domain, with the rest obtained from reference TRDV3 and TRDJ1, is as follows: CDKVTQSSPDQTVASGSEVVLLCTYDTVYSNPDLFWYRIRPDYSFQFVFYGDNSRSEGADFTQGRFSVKHILTQKAFHLVISPVRTEDSATYYCASPSAVEGTPPHKTVLYITDKLIFGKGTRVTVEP.

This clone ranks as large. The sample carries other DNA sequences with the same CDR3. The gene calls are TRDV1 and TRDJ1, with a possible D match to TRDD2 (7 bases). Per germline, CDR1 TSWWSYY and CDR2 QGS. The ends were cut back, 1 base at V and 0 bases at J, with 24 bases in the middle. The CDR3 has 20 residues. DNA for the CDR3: TGTGCTCTTGGGGAACCTGAGGCCTTCCTGCGGACTGGGTACACCGATAAACTCATCTTT. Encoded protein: CALGEPEAFLRTGYTDKLIF.